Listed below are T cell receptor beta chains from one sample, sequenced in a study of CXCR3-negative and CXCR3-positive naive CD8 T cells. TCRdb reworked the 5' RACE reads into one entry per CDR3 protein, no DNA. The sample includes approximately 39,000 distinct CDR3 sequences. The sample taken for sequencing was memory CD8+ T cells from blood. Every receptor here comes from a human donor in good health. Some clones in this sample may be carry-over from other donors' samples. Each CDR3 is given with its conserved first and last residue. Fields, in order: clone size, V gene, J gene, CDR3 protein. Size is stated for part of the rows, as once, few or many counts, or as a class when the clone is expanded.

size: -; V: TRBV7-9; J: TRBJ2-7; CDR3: CASSPSGIVEQYF
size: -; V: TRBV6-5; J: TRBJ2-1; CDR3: CASSYSRDNEQFF
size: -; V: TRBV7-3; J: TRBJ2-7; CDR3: CASSPKDSYEQYF
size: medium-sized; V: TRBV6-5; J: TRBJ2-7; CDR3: CASSKPATGLSSYEQYF
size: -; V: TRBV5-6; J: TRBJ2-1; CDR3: CASSYRRAGDEQFF
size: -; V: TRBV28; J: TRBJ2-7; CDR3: CASSWGDRGDEQYF
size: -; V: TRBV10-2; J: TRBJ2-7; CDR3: CASMGQSYEQYF
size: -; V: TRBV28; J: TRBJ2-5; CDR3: CASSLALAEQETQYF
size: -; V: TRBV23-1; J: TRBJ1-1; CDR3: CASSHYGTENTEAFF
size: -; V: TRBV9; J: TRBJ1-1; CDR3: CASSVAGVHTEAFF
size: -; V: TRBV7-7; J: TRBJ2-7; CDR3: CASSPGQGSHEQYF
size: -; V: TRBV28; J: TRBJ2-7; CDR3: CASSLGRGRRKGYEQYF
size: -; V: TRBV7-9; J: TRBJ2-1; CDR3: CASSPRLGEQFF
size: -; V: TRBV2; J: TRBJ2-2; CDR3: CASSEADYGTGELFF
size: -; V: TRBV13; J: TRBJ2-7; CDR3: CASSSIPYEQYF
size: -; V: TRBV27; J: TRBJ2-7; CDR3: CASSLYADYEQYF
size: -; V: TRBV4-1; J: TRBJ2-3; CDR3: CASSQVLAGTDTQYF
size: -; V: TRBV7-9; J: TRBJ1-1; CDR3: CASSFSSEAFF
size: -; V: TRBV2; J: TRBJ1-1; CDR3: CASSEANEAFF
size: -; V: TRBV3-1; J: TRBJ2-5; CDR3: CASSPLAGATQETQYF
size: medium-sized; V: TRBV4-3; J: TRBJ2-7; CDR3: CASSLLPLSSYEQYF
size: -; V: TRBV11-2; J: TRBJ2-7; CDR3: CASSLVRGGPHDEQYF